Listed below are T cell receptor beta chains from one sample, sequenced in a study of blood T cell repertoires in COVID-19. Sequencing used immunoSEQ multiplex PCR; TCRdb keeps in-frame clones, though not all of them. The table lists 220,000 or so clones, approximately 84% of them singletons. Sequencing used peripheral blood. These TCRs come from a woman aged 55-75 years with acute or convalescent COVID-19. The CDR3 runs from the conserved cysteine through the conserved F or W. The order of the fields is D gene, V gene, J gene, clone size, CDR3 protein, CDR3 DNA. The D gene is left open where the match is weak. The size of a clone is reported for some rows only, either as once, few or many, or as a class for expanded clones.

>TRBD2|TRBV7-2|TRBJ2-4|.
CASSQRGVRDIQYF
TGTGCCAGCAGCCAACGGGGGGTACGGGACATTCAGTACTTC
>.|TRBV5-1|TRBJ2-3|once
CASSLGGANTQYF
TGCGCCAGCAGCTTGGGCGGGGCCAATACGCAGTATTTT
>TRBD1|TRBV4-2|TRBJ1-5|.
CASSLNDRAADQPQHF
TGTGCCAGCAGCCTAAATGACAGGGCCGCCGATCAGCCCCAGCATTTT
>.|TRBV14|TRBJ1-2|once
CASSQSFAAWGENYGYTF
TGTGCCAGCAGCCAATCTTTCGCAGCGTGGGGAGAGAACTATGGCTACACCTTC
>.|TRBV6-6|TRBJ1-5|.
CASSYSEGWDNQPQHF
TGTGCCAGCAGTTACTCTGAGGGTTGGGACAATCAGCCCCAGCATTTT
>.|TRBV5-6|TRBJ1-1|few
CASSLGGPNTEAFF
TGTGCCAGCAGCTTAGGGGGACCCAACACTGAAGCTTTCTTT
>.|TRBV5-6|TRBJ1-1|.
CASSHVGGYDTEAFF
TGTGCCAGCAGCCACGTAGGCGGGTACGACACTGAAGCTTTCTTT
>TRBD1|TRBV7-8|TRBJ2-5|.
CASSLRQGEETQYF
TGTGCCAGCAGCTTACGACAGGGAGAAGAGACCCAGTACTTC
>TRBD1|TRBV7-8|TRBJ1-1|.
CASSFPTGGYTEAFF
TGTGCCAGCAGCTTCCCGACAGGGGGCTACACTGAAGCTTTCTTT
>.|TRBV12-1|TRBJ2-5|once
CASSHQRHQGPQETQYF
TGTGCCAGCAGCCACCAACGCCATCAGGGCCCCCAAGAGACCCAGTACTTC
>.|TRBV2|TRBJ2-5|.
CASSDRDFEETQYF
TGTGCCAGCAGTGACCGGGACTTCGAAGAGACCCAGTACTTC
>.|TRBV6-5|TRBJ1-2|few
CASSPRGVANYGYTF
TGTGCCAGCAGTCCCCGGGGGGTTGCTAACTATGGCTACACCTTC
>TRBD1|TRBV6-6|TRBJ1-6|.
CASSYLRDRGRSPLHF
TGTGCCAGCAGTTACTTAAGGGACAGGGGCCGTTCACCCCTCCACTTT
>TRBD1|TRBV5-4|TRBJ1-2|.
CASSLGDFPGQNGYTF
TGTGCCAGCAGCTTGGGGGATTTTCCGGGACAGAATGGCTACACCTTC
>TRBD1|TRBV6-5|TRBJ1-5|.
CASTPTGFSNQPQHF
TGTGCCAGCACCCCGACAGGGTTTAGCAATCAGCCCCAGCATTTT
>.|TRBV29-1|TRBJ2-5|once
CSVQGSGETQYF
TGCAGCGTCCAGGGTTCAGGGGAGACCCAGTACTTC
>.|TRBV7-2|TRBJ1-1|.
CASSPPNRLNTEAFF
TGTGCCAGCAGTCCCCCCAACAGGTTGAACACTGAAGCTTTCTTT
>TRBD2|TRBV11-3|TRBJ2-3|.
CASSRRGGADTQYF
TGTGCCAGCAGCCGAAGGGGAGGGGCGGATACGCAGTATTTT
>TRBD1|TRBV29-1|TRBJ2-7|once
CSVWTGSNPSYEQYF
TGCAGCGTTTGGACAGGGAGCAACCCTTCCTACGAGCAGTACTTC
>.|TRBV23-1|TRBJ1-4|.
CASSPPDSQGEKLFF
TGCGCCAGCAGTCCGCCGGACAGCCAGGGGGAAAAACTGTTTTTT
>TRBD2|TRBV5-5|TRBJ2-1|.
CASSLAAGDYISYNEQFF
TGTGCCAGCAGTCTCGCGGCGGGGGACTACATCTCCTACAATGAGCAGTTCTTC
>.|TRBV4-2|TRBJ1-2|once
CASSLDIQGPNYGYTF
TGTGCCAGCAGCCTAGACATACAGGGCCCTAACTATGGCTACACCTTC
>.|TRBV30|TRBJ1-2|once
CAWSVRQQVYGYTF
TGTGCCTGGAGTGTACGACAGCAAGTATATGGCTACACCTTC
>TRBD1|TRBV2|TRBJ1-1|.
CASSEDGQGLNTEAFF
TGTGCCAGCAGTGAAGACGGACAGGGCTTGAACACTGAAGCTTTCTTT
>.|TRBV9|TRBJ1-2|.
CAKRQETNYGYTF
TGTGCCAAAAGACAGGAGACTAACTATGGCTACACCTTC
>.|TRBV25-1|TRBJ2-7|.
CASTVEGSYEQYF
TGTGCCAGCACGGTGGAGGGTTCCTACGAGCAGTACTTC
>.|TRBV12-3/TRBV12-4|TRBJ1-1|.
CASSLWQTEAFF
TGTGCCAGCAGTTTGTGGCAAACTGAAGCTTTCTTT
>TRBD1|TRBV5-1|TRBJ1-1|.
CASSLYGTGALTEAFF
TGCGCCAGCAGCTTGTATGGGACAGGGGCTTTGACTGAAGCTTTCTTT
>TRBD1|TRBV7-8|TRBJ2-1|.
CASSSNIRDRGINEQFF
TGTGCCAGCAGCTCGAACATCCGGGACAGGGGAATCAATGAGCAGTTCTTC
>.|TRBV11-2|TRBJ1-1|few
CASSLARVTEAFF
TGTGCCAGCAGCTTAGCCAGGGTCACTGAAGCTTTCTTT
>.|TRBV5-8|TRBJ1-5|.
CASSLMTGNQPQHF
TGTGCCAGCAGCCTAATGACCGGGAATCAGCCCCAGCATTTT
>TRBD1|TRBV6-5|TRBJ1-1|.
CASSYSKGAGEAFF
TGTGCCAGCAGTTACTCTAAGGGGGCGGGTGAAGCTTTCTTT
>.|TRBV7-8|TRBJ1-1|.
CASSLAENTEAFF
TGTGCCAGCAGCTTGGCGGAGAACACTGAAGCTTTCTTT
>.|TRBV7-8|TRBJ1-2|.
CASSSTDSNYGYTF
TGTGCCAGCAGCTCCACGGACAGTAACTATGGCTACACCTTC
>TRBD1|TRBV7-9|TRBJ1-6|.
CASRPFRTGERPLHF
TGTGCCAGCAGACCCTTTCGGACAGGGGAGCGACCCCTCCACTTT
>.|TRBV5-1|TRBJ1-3|.
CASSLMAANSGNTIYF
TGCGCCAGCAGCTTAATGGCGGCCAACTCTGGAAACACCATATATTTT
>.|TRBV10-3|TRBJ1-4|.
CAISDGTPEKLFF
TGTGCCATCAGTGACGGGACACCAGAAAAACTGTTTTTT
>TRBD1|TRBV6-5|TRBJ2-7|.
CASWDRGTSYEQYF
TGTGCCAGCTGGGACAGGGGAACCTCCTACGAGCAGTACTTC
>TRBD2|TRBV5-4|TRBJ2-5|.
CASSSRTSGQETQYF
TGTGCCAGCAGCTCAAGGACTAGCGGGCAAGAGACCCAGTACTTC
>TRBD1|TRBV6-5|TRBJ1-1|.
CASTSGQGLEAFF
TGTGCCAGTACCTCGGGACAGGGGCTCGAGGCTTTCTTT
>TRBD1|TRBV5-4|TRBJ1-2|few
CASSLRQGEAYGYTF
TGTGCCAGCAGCCTCAGACAGGGGGAGGCCTATGGCTACACCTTC
>.|TRBV29-1|TRBJ1-4|.
CSVGASGTNEKLFF
TGCAGCGTTGGCGCAAGTGGAACTAATGAAAAACTGTTTTTT
>.|TRBV5-4|TRBJ1-4|few
CASSLDMGSEKLFF
TGTGCCAGCAGCTTGGACATGGGGAGTGAAAAACTGTTTTTT
>.|TRBV19|TRBJ2-3|.
CASSIVPDTQYF
TGTGCCAGTAGTATCGTTCCAGATACGCAGTATTTT
>TRBD1|TRBV28|TRBJ1-2|few
CASSFPQGVLHGYTF
TGTGCCAGCAGTTTCCCCCAGGGGGTTCTTCATGGCTACACCTTC
>.|TRBV19|TRBJ2-2|.
CASSIGGQNTGELFF
TGTGCCAGTAGTATTGGGGGCCAGAACACCGGGGAGCTGTTTTTT
>TRBD1|TRBV25-1|TRBJ2-2|.
CASSEDRGQGGELFF
TGTGCCAGCAGTGAGGACAGGGGGCAGGGCGGGGAGCTGTTTTTT
>.|TRBV6-6|TRBJ1-1|.
CASSSPGGNTEAFF
TGTGCCAGCAGTTCACCGGGGGGGAACACTGAAGCTTTCTTT